The entry below gives a single T cell receptor (beta chain) sequence along with its context. What it binds is not known. These data are taken from a study of cytomegalovirus exposure and HLA in healthy donors. Study results and caveats: In a later analysis, HLA-associated TCR beta chains were more clonally expanded than equally common others. TCR beta chains numbering roughly 150 were designated cytomegalovirus-associated. V- and J-gene trimming of TCR beta was linked (in a later analysis) to a missense DCLRE1C variant.

V dropped 4 bases and J dropped 2; count of bases not matched to a gene: 6. The CDR3 loop spans 15 amino acids. Germline values: CDR1 SGHDT, CDR2 YYEEEE. Primers for the PCR totalled 60 Vbeta and 13 Jbeta. Libraries were prepared by immunoSEQ multiplex PCR; TCRdb keeps only in-frame clonotypes and omits some of them. This sample's table reports roughly 55,000 clones. What was sequenced was PBMCs. The receptor was derived from a woman in her 50s in good health and CMV-seropositive. The genes are TRBV5-6 and TRBJ1-3, with TRBD1 identical over 7 bases. CDR3 loop: CASSKPTGTGNTIYF. CDR3 bases: TGTGCCAGCAGCAAACCGACAGGGACTGGAAACACCATATATTTT.